Following are 18 T cell receptor beta chains from one sample sequenced in a study of cytotoxic CD8 clonotypes in ibrutinib-treated CLL. Only in-frame clones appear in the TCRdb table, and some are missing; sequencing was by immunoSEQ multiplex PCR. This table has 160,000 or so clones, approximately 77% appearing once. This material consisted of PBMCs, taken after 12 months of ibrutinib treatment. The receptors derive from a human donor with chronic lymphocytic leukemia.

V and J are TRBV28 and TRBJ1-2, with a possible D match to TRBD1 (6 bases). CDR1 is MDHEN, CDR2 SYDVKM, per germline. V shed 2 bases and J shed 8 bases, with 12 bases lying between them. The CDR3 consists of 13 residues. The CDR3 DNA follows: TGTGCCAGCAGTTTAGGGGGACACCGGGGCTACACCTTC. Translated, it gives CASSLGGHRGYTF.

The chain employs TRBV6-4 and TRBJ1-1; weak D call: TRBD1 (5 bases). Per the germline V gene, CDR1 is MRHNA and CDR2 is SNTAGT. V was cut by 3 bases and J by 12 bases, with 17 bases left in between. The CDR3 has 13 residues. CDR3 coding DNA: TGTGCCAGCAGTGAACGGGAGGGGATGGCAACTTTCTTT. Amino acid sequence: CASSEREGMATFF.

The rearrangement uses TRBV11-2 and TRBJ1-3, with 9 bases that match TRBD1. The germline V gene has CDR1 SGHAT and CDR2 FQNNGV. Germline trimming cut 5 bases from V and 1 base from J; bases unmatched to any gene: 6. The CDR3 runs to 16 residues. The CDR3 nucleotides read TGTGCCAGCAGCCGCCCCGGACAGGGGTCTGGAAACACCATATATTTT. This gives the protein CASSRPGQGSGNTIYF.

The chain links TRBV6-1 to TRBJ2-3; 10 bases line up with TRBD2. V lost 4 bases to trimming and J lost 8 bases; unmatched junction nucleotides: 9. Germline CDR1 MNHNS, CDR2 SASEGT. The CDR3 is 15 amino acids. Here the CDR3 reads CASSVGAGGPGTQYF. In nucleotides, the CDR3 is TGTGCCAGCAGTGTTGGAGCGGGGGGGCCGGGTACGCAGTATTTT.

The chain links TRBV28 to TRBJ2-7; possibly TRBD2 for D (6 bases). The germline V gene has CDR1 MDHEN and CDR2 SYDVKM. The CDR3 covers 11 residues. V lost 6 bases and J lost 4, with 7 bases in between. CDR3 loop: CASREGYEQYF. The CDR3 DNA reads as TGTGCCAGCAGGGAGGGGTACGAGCAGTACTTC. The full variable domain, its missing parts supplied by reference TRBV28 and TRBJ2-7, is DVKVTQSSRYLVKRTGEKVFLECVQDMDHENMFWYRQDPGLGLRLIYFSYDVKMKEKGDIPEGYSVSREKKERFSLILESASTNQTSMYLCASREGYEQYFGPGTRLTVT.

The rearrangement joins TRBV6-5 to TRBJ1-2; TRBD1 might be the D (5 bases). V was cut by 5 bases and J by 6 bases, with 16 bases left in between. Germline assignment: CDR1 MNHEY and CDR2 SVGAGI. This CDR3 spans 14 amino acids. DNA of the CDR3: TGTGCCAGCAGTGGAGTGGACGGGGGGAATGGCTACACCTTC. This translates into CASSGVDGGNGYTF.

This clone was found once. V and J are TRBV7-2 and TRBJ2-3; TRBD1 matches 8 bases. The ends lost 5 bases at V and 4 bases at J; junction bases unmatched: 14. The CDR3 consists of 17 residues. Germline values: CDR1 SGHTA, CDR2 FQGNSA. CDR3 coding DNA: TGTGCCAGCAGCCAACGCCGGACAGGGTTTTTGGCAGATACGCAGTATTTT. It specifies CASSQRRTGFLADTQYF.

This clone was detected once. The chain couples TRBV27 to TRBJ2-5, with D maybe TRBD2 (7 bases). Trimming took 6 bases from V and 6 from J, leaving 14 bases between them. CDR1 and CDR2 from the germline V gene are MNHEY and SMNVEV (reference sequence). The CDR3 consists of 13 residues. For the CDR3, the DNA is TGTGCCAGCAGAATGAGGGGGGGAAAGACCCAGTACTTC. This codes for CASRMRGGKTQYF.

This clone was counted only a few times. This chain connects TRBV21-1 to TRBJ1-1; whether TRBD1, the table's D call, matches the DNA was not checked. TRBV21-1 is flagged as a pseudogene. This CDR3 region has 14 residues. The CDR3 region is CARGTGAMGTEAFF. The CDR3, as DNA: TGTGCCAGAGGGACAGGGGCGATGGGCACTGAAGCTTTCTTT.

The genes are TRBV6-4 and TRBJ1-1; a weak D match, TRBD1 (5 bases). Trimming pared 0 bases from V and 10 bases from J, leaving 9 bases between. The CDR3 has 12 amino acids. Germline CDR1 MRHNA, CDR2 SNTAGT. CDR3 residues: CASSDSTGGAFF. CDR3 coding DNA: TGTGCCAGCAGTGACTCGACTGGGGGAGCTTTCTTT.

V gene TRBV19 combines with J gene TRBJ2-2, with a tentative D call TRBD1 (5 bases). Trimming removed 0 bases at V and 5 bases at J, with 10 bases between. Germline CDR1 LNHDA, CDR2 SQIVND (reference sequence). This CDR3 has 15 residues. CDR3 loop: CASSIERQITGELFF. The CDR3 DNA sequence: TGTGCCAGTAGTATAGAAAGACAGATAACCGGGGAGCTGTTTTTT.

A word on this clone: Other DNA sequences in this sample translate to the same CDR3. The rearrangement uses TRBV19 and TRBJ1-5; 7 nucleotides line up with TRBD1. J was trimmed by 1 base and V by 8 bases; bases with no gene match: 11. Germline CDR1 reads LNHDA; CDR2 reads SQIVND (reference sequence). The CDR3 runs to 16 residues. The CDR3 nucleotides are TGTGCCAGTGCCCCCGTGGGACAGCTCAGCAATCAGCCCCAGCATTTT. The encoded protein is CASAPVGQLSNQPQHF.

In this sample, this clone turned up a few times. The CDR3 DNA reads as TGTGCCAGCAGTTTACTATCCGGGACAGGGCGTTCTGAGCAGTACTTC. Its protein is CASSLLSGTGRSEQYF. The chain employs TRBV27 and TRBJ2-7, with 9 bases fitting TRBD1. V shed 2 bases, J shed 7 bases, and the junction held 12 bases outside the gene matches. The CDR3 has 16 residues. The germline V gene encodes CDR1 MNHEY and CDR2 SMNVEV (reference sequence).

The chain has TRBV19 and TRBJ2-1, with D hard to call. Germline CDR1 and CDR2: LNHDA and SQIVND (reference sequence). V was shortened by 5 bases and J by 4 bases, with 6 bases between the two germline ends. The CDR3 is 12 residues long. The CDR3 region is CASSLGYNEQFF. The CDR3 DNA is TGTGCCAGTAGTCTCGGTTACAATGAGCAGTTCTTC.

The chain joins TRBV28 to TRBJ1-5; D gene ambiguous. Trimming removed 7 bases at V and 7 bases at J, with 17 bases between. CDR1 and CDR2 from the germline V gene are MDHEN and SYDVKM. This CDR3 spans 14 amino acids. The DNA of the CDR3 is TGTGCCAGCAATCGACGGACGTATAGCCAGCCCCAGCATTTT. It translates to CASNRRTYSQPQHF.

In regard to this clone: A junction boundary mismatches the germline segment, possibly from a read error. V gene TRBV4-3 combines with J gene TRBJ1-2, with 10 nucleotides matching TRBD1. The CDR3 totals 15 residues. Germline values: CDR1 LGHNA, CDR2 YSLEER. The CDR3, as DNA: TGCGCCAGCAGCCAAGTCGCGGGGGGACAGGGGAAGGAGTTGTTC. It yields the protein CASSQVAGGQGKELF.

This clone showed up just once. The chain recombines TRBV5-1 with TRBJ1-5; 7 nucleotides align to TRBD1. V trimming: 3 bases; J trimming: 5 bases; junction bases outside the gene matches: 2. The CDR3 has 13 residues. The germline V gene has CDR1 SGHRS and CDR2 YFSETQ. CDR3 sequence reads: CASSSRGDQPQHF. CDR3 DNA sequence: TGCGCCAGCAGCTCCAGGGGGGATCAGCCCCAGCATTTT.

This clone appeared a single time. This rearrangement joins TRBV18 to TRBJ2-3; perhaps TRBD1 as D (5 bases). The CDR3 loop spans 19 amino acids. The germline CDR1 and CDR2 sequences are KGHSH and LQKENI. The V and J ends lost 4 bases and 1 base respectively, with 24 bases between them. The CDR3 is CASSLGLHRSSPGTDTQYF. As DNA, the CDR3 is TGTGCCAGCTCACTGGGGCTGCACAGATCTTCCCCTGGCACAGATACGCAGTATTTT.